A selection of T cell receptor beta chains follows, all from one sample in a study of neurological immune-mediated disorders. TCRdb recomputed calls from the 5' RACE reads with MiXCR, one row per CDR3 protein. The profile covers about 66,000 distinct CDR3 sequences, with roughly 3.2% appearing a single time and approximately 3.7% taken by the ten largest. Sample: PBMCs. All receptors derive from a man aged 35-49 years with multiple sclerosis. Both conserved end residues are part of each CDR3.

J gene,V gene,CDR3 protein
TRBJ1-1,TRBV3-1,CASSQRVNTEAFF
TRBJ2-2,TRBV7-3,CATRLSNAGELFF
TRBJ1-1,TRBV20-1,CSARTGTGAKNTEAFF
TRBJ1-3,TRBV11-2,CASSGEGDSYRNTIYF
TRBJ2-2,TRBV5-1,CASGTGAANTGELFF
TRBJ1-2,TRBV10-2,CASRDRGQNYGYTF
TRBJ2-1,TRBV7-6,CASSLASKSDEQFF
TRBJ1-1,TRBV5-5,CASSLMGRAFF
TRBJ2-1,TRBV30,CAWRDRGEQFF
TRBJ2-5,TRBV7-8,CASSLERRGETQYF
TRBJ1-5,TRBV24-1,CATSDHYGNQPQHF
TRBJ1-1,TRBV7-8,CASSLARQNTEAFF
TRBJ2-7,TRBV20-1,CSATVGGRNEQYF
TRBJ2-7,TRBV12-3/TRBV12-4,CASSNGQSWSYLGEQYF
TRBJ2-3,TRBV7-7,CASSLVVGDTQYF
TRBJ2-2,TRBV5-1,CASSFLAGGPVGELFF
TRBJ2-5,TRBV7-2,CASSLRPGGTQYF
TRBJ2-3,TRBV9,CASSPTTSAVTQYF
TRBJ2-1,TRBV5-6,CASSLNPVGGYNEQFF
TRBJ1-4,TRBV12-3/TRBV12-4,CASSSSTRATEKLFF
TRBJ1-2,TRBV5-1,CASSLGIGYTF
TRBJ2-5,TRBV7-9,CASSLTALPGAQYF
TRBJ1-2,TRBV6-5,CASRKQGMEGIYTF
TRBJ2-3,TRBV5-6,CASSARGGPRDTQYF
TRBJ2-2,TRBV29-1,CSVEDSRSQNTGELFF
TRBJ2-7,TRBV5-6,CASSSRSDYESTEQYF
TRBJ1-5,TRBV10-1,CASSAGYEQPQHF
TRBJ2-2,TRBV7-6,CASSLVLWGANTGELFF